What follows are 19 T cell receptor beta chains derived from one specimen sequenced in a study of blood T cells in healthy people across ages. A J-beta primer mix and a sample-barcoded 5' primer were used in a second PCR of about 6 to 12 cycles. TCRdb called the 5' RACE reads again in MiXCR, with one record for every CDR3 protein. The table includes 1.5 million to 2 million distinct CDR3 sequences, about 32% detected once. The material sequenced was blood. These receptors originate from a woman aged 25-40 years in good health.

This rearrangement joins TRBV28 to TRBJ1-1; perhaps TRBD1 as D (6 bases). CDR1 is MDHEN and CDR2 is SYDVKM in the germline V gene. The V and J ends lost 3 bases and 7 bases respectively, with 21 bases between them. The CDR3 extends over 16 amino acids. The CDR3 loop reads CASSFAQGLMNGEAFF. CDR3 DNA: TGTGCCAGCAGTTTTGCCCAGGGGTTAATGAACGGTGAAGCTTTCTTT.

The chain joins TRBV7-9 to TRBJ2-3; 7 bases align to TRBD1. This CDR3 is built from 16 residues. Germline-derived CDR1 and CDR2 are SEHNR and FQNEAQ (reference sequence). Unmatched junction bases numbered 9, after V lost 5 bases and J lost 1 base. The CDR3 nucleotides are TGTGCCAGCAGCAAGTTGGGACAGTTGGGCACAGATACGCAGTATTTT. Protein product: CASSKLGQLGTDTQYF.

This chain connects TRBV20-1 to TRBJ2-7, with unresolved D. The V end was cut by 5 bases, the J end by 0 bases, with 11 bases between. CDR1 is DFQATT, CDR2 SNEGSKA, per germline (reference sequence). The CDR3 is 13 amino acids. Written as DNA, the CDR3 is TGCAGTGCTCCATCCGACAACTCCTACGAGCAGTACTTC. Translation gives CSAPSDNSYEQYF.

V and J are TRBV6-6 and TRBJ2-1; D tentatively fits TRBD1 or TRBD2 (5 bases each). Trimming left V 8 bases short and J 7 bases short, with 18 bases between. This CDR3 spans 14 amino acids. Germline V gene data show CDR1 as MNHNY and CDR2 as SVGAGI (reference sequence). The CDR3 sequence is CASGRDRLRNEQFF. The CDR3 coding sequence is TGTGCCAGCGGCCGGGACCGACTCCGGAATGAGCAGTTCTTC.

This chain joins TRBV20-1 and TRBJ2-7; no firm D call. With 2 bases removed from V and 0 bases from J, the gap between germline ends came to 8 bases. CDR1 is DFQATT, CDR2 SNEGSKA, per germline (reference sequence). This CDR3 is 13 amino acids long. The CDR3 is CSARPQASYEQYF. The CDR3 bases are TGCAGTGCTAGACCCCAGGCCTCCTACGAGCAGTACTTC.

V is TRBV4-1 and J is TRBJ2-3; the match to TRBD2 covers 11 bases. V lost 0 bases to trimming and J lost 4 bases; unmatched junction nucleotides: 6. From germline, CDR1 is MGHRA and CDR2 YSYEKL. The CDR3 covers 17 residues. The DNA for the CDR3 is TGCGCCAGCAGCCAAGATGCTATAGCGGGGGGGCCAGATACGCAGTATTTT. The encoded protein is CASSQDAIAGGPDTQYF.

This rearrangement joins TRBV20-1 to TRBJ1-2; D call uncertain. The CDR3 is 12 amino acids. Trimming stripped 5 bases from V and 0 bases from J, with 7 bases between. Germline CDR1 is DFQATT and CDR2 is SNEGSKA (reference sequence). The CDR3 sequence: CSALGANYGYTF. CDR3 coding DNA: TGCAGTGCTCTTGGAGCTAACTATGGCTACACCTTC.

About this clonotype itself: Germline is not matched at one junction end, which may reflect a read error. V is TRBV27 and J is TRBJ2-5; 9 nucleotides match TRBD2. The germline CDR1 and CDR2 sequences are MNHEY and SMNVEV (reference sequence). There are 15 residues in the CDR3. The CDR3 here is CASNLYTSGSETQYF. The CDR3 DNA reads as TGTGCCAGCAATTTATATACTAGCGGGTCAGAGACCCAGTACTTC.

This clonotype was picked up a small number of times. The rearrangement links TRBV20-1 to TRBJ1-5; TRBD1 matches 10 bases. Germline CDR1 and CDR2: DFQATT and SNEGSKA (reference sequence). The CDR3 covers 15 residues. With V trimmed by 1 base and J by 5 bases, 5 bases remained unmatched. Here the CDR3 DNA reads TGCAGTGCTAGAGTTGGGGGACAGGGGCATCAGCCCCAGCATTTT. This translates into CSARVGGQGHQPQHF.

In this sample, this clonotype turned up a few times. This chain links TRBV5-1 with TRBJ2-3; TRBD1 aligns across 7 bases. The CDR3 is 15 amino acids. Germline V gene sequence: CDR1 SGHRS, CDR2 YFSETQ. The ends lost 4 bases at V and 2 bases at J; junction bases unmatched: 7. CDR3 sequence (DNA): TGCGCCAGCAGCGGAACAGGGGCCCCCACAGATACGCAGTATTTT. As protein: CASSGTGAPTDTQYF.

The chain carries TRBV12-3 or TRBV12-4 and TRBJ2-1; the D is unclear. V was cut by 3 bases and J by 2 bases, with 14 bases left in between. The CDR3 totals 16 residues. The CDR3 loop reads CASSFVGPPAYNEQFF. CDR3 in DNA: TGTGCCAGCAGTTTTGTGGGTCCCCCCGCCTACAATGAGCAGTTCTTC.

V and J are TRBV30 and TRBJ1-2; the D is unclear. CDR3 size: 13 residues. The V and J ends lost 5 bases and 1 base respectively, with 11 bases between them. Germline CDR1 is GTSNPN and CDR2 is SVGIG (reference sequence). CDR3 DNA sequence: TGTGCCTGGGCTATAGGGAATAACTATGGCTACACCTTC. Translating it yields CAWAIGNNYGYTF.

This clonotype was detected a few times. V usage is TRBV28 and J usage is TRBJ2-5; D is tentatively TRBD1 or TRBD2 (5 bases each). Germline V gene data show CDR1 as MDHEN and CDR2 as SYDVKM. This CDR3 has 16 residues. The germline V and J ends were trimmed by 3 bases and 5 bases, with 19 bases remaining between them. CDR3 sequence (DNA): TGTGCCAGCAGTTTCATGGGGGACGCTTTATTGGAGACCCAGTACTTC. It codes for CASSFMGDALLETQYF.

The rearrangement joins TRBV6-1 to TRBJ1-2; TRBD1 matches 8 bases. This CDR3 spans 13 amino acids. Germline values: CDR1 MNHNS, CDR2 SASEGT. V gave up 6 bases and J gave up 7 bases; unmatched junction bases: 7. CDR3 nucleotide sequence: TGTGCCAGCAGGGAACAGGGGGTAGGTGGCTACACCTTC. It translates to CASREQGVGGYTF.

The V and J genes are TRBV7-2 and TRBJ1-2, with unresolved D. The length of the CDR3 is 15 residues. Germline values: CDR1 SGHTA, CDR2 FQGNSA. Trimming removed 5 bases from V and 4 bases from J, with 17 bases in between. CDR3 sequence reads: CASSLRDVGFYGYTF. CDR3 coding DNA: TGTGCCAGCAGCCTCCGGGATGTGGGATTCTATGGCTACACCTTC.

The chain links TRBV29-1 to TRBJ1-2; possible D gene TRBD1, 6 bases. CDR3 size: 12 residues. The V end lost 4 bases, the J end lost 8 bases, and 14 bases lay between the germline ends. In germline, CDR1 is SQVTM, CDR2 ANQGSEA. CDR3 region: CSVAPGAPGYTF. CDR3 bases: TGCAGCGTTGCCCCAGGGGCGCCAGGCTACACCTTC. The full variable domain, completed using reference TRBV29-1 and TRBJ1-2, is SAVISQKPSRDICQRGTSLTIQCQVDSQVTMMFWYRQQPGQSLTLIATANQGSEATYESGFVIDKFPISRPNLTFSTLTVSNMSPEDSSIYLCSVAPGAPGYTFGSGTRLTVV.

This clonotype appeared a few times. This chain's CDR3 is CASSNPFGGGPSEQYF. The CDR3 DNA is TGTGCCAGCAGTAATCCTTTTGGCGGGGGGCCATCCGAGCAGTACTTC. The rearrangement links TRBV9 to TRBJ2-7; the match to TRBD2 covers 8 bases. This CDR3 has 16 residues. V was clipped by 5 bases and J by 6 bases; unmatched bases: 16. Germline V gives CDR1 SGDLS, CDR2 YYNGEE.

This clonotype came up a few times. The rearrangement links TRBV5-1 to TRBJ1-1; D not certain. Germline V CDR1 and CDR2: SGHRS, YFSETQ. The CDR3 loop spans 14 amino acids. The V gene lost 0 bases and the J gene lost 0 bases, with 6 bases spanning the gap. The chain's CDR3 is CASSLEQLNTEAFF. For the CDR3, the DNA is TGCGCCAGCAGCTTGGAACAGCTGAACACTGAAGCTTTCTTT.

This chain connects TRBV25-1 to TRBJ1-2; D remains ambiguous. V dropped 7 bases and J dropped 6 bases, with 15 bases sitting between them. This CDR3 spans 13 amino acids. The germline V gene has CDR1 MGHDK and CDR2 SYGVNS. In DNA, the CDR3 is TGTGCCAGCACCAGTAACGAGCACGATGGCTACACCTTC. Translating gives CASTSNEHDGYTF.